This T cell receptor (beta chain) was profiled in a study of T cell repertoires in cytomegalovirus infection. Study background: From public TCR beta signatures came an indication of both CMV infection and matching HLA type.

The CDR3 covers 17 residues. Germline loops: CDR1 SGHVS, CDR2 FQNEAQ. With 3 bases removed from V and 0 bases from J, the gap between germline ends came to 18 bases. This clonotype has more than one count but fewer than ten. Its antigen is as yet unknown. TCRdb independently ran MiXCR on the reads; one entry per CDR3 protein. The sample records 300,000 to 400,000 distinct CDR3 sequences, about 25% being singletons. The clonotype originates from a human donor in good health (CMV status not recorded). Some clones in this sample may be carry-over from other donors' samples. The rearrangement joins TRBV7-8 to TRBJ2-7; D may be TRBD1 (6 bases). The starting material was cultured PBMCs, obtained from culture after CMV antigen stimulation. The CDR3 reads CASSFFHYGDTSYEQYV. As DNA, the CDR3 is TGTGCCAGCAGCTTTTTTCATTACGGGGACACCTCCTACGAGCAGTACGTC.